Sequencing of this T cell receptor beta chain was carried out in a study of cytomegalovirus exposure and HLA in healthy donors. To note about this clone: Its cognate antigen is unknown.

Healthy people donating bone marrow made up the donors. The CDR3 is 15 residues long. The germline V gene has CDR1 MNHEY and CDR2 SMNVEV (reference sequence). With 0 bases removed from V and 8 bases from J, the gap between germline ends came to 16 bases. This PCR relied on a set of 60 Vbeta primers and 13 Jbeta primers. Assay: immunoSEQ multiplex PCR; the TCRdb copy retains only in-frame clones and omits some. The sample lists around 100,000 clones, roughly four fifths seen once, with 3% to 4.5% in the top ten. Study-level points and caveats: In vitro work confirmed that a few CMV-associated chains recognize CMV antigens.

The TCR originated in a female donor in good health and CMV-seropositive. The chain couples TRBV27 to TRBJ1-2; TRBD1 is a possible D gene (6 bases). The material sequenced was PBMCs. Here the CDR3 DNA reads TGTGCCAGCAGTTTATCGGGGGCCTTAGCTAGGGGCTACACCTTC. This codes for CASSLSGALARGYTF.